Shown below are 14 T cell receptor beta chains from a single sample sequenced in a study of CD8+CD57+ T cells in acquired aplastic anemia (dated by TCRdb to the late 2010s). TCRdb shows the sequencer as Illumina HiSeq 2000. Genomic DNA was used as template for profiling of TCR beta VDJ combinations and CDR3 sequences. TCRdb ran its own pipeline on the public reads, namely fastp trimming at Q25 and MiXCR clone calling, and kept in-frame beta chains. Each entry is one CDR3 protein sequence, shown with its most common DNA and genes. Within this sample are 250,000 to 350,000 distinct CDR3 sequences, with approximately 57% of them counted one time only. Around 7.6% of the sample goes to the ten largest clones. Sample: sorted CD4+, CD8+, or CD8+CD57+ T cells (not recorded which) from PBMCs. The receptor set was obtained from a human donor with severe aplastic anemia or a healthy control (not recorded which).

Concerning this clonotype itself: This could be a read error, since a much larger clone is one nucleotide away. This sequence joins TRBV12-3 or TRBV12-4 and TRBJ2-1, with D uncertain. CDR3 length: 14 amino acids. The ends were cut back, 6 bases at V and 8 bases at J, with 17 bases in the middle. The CDR3 here is CASSLLLPGDEQFF. CDR3 nucleotide sequence: TGTGCCAGCAGCCTCCTACTCCCGGGCGATGAGCAGTTCTTC.

The V and J genes are TRBV20-1 and TRBJ1-1; D not resolved. CDR3 length: 13 residues. CDR1 is DFQATT, CDR2 SNEGSKA, per germline (reference sequence). V shed 4 bases and J shed 6 bases, with 15 bases lying between them. The CDR3 region is CSAKGQTDSEAFF. CDR3 bases: TGCAGTGCTAAAGGGCAGACTGACTCTGAAGCTTTCTTT.

The chain has TRBV20-1 and TRBJ1-2; no clear D gene. Trimming removed 3 bases at V and 5 bases at J, with 16 bases between. The length of the CDR3 is 14 residues. Looked up from germline, CDR1 is DFQATT and CDR2 is SNEGSKA (reference sequence). The CDR3 DNA reads TGCAGTGCTAGGGGAAACCAGGATTTTTATGGCTACACCTTC. Translation gives CSARGNQDFYGYTF.

This sequence joins TRBV10-3 and TRBJ2-1; D might be TRBD2 (5 bases). V was trimmed by 3 bases and J by 8 bases, leaving 11 bases between them. Germline loops: CDR1 ENHRY, CDR2 SYGVKD. The CDR3 runs to 13 residues. The CDR3 DNA sequence: TGTGCCATCAGTGAAACCGGGGAGTATGAGCAGTTCTTC. This gives the protein CAISETGEYEQFF.

The rearrangement uses TRBV15 and TRBJ2-5; D not certain. Germline CDR1 is LNHNV and CDR2 is YYDKDF (reference sequence). The V and J ends lost 3 bases and 0 bases respectively, with 8 bases between them. The CDR3 covers 14 residues. The CDR3 loop is CATSRGGYQETQYF. DNA for the CDR3: TGTGCCACCAGCAGGGGTGGATACCAAGAGACCCAGTACTTC.

In its sample, this clonotype was seen a few times. This chain links TRBV7-9 with TRBJ1-1; D possibly corresponds to TRBD1 (6 bases). The CDR3 runs to 13 residues. V lost 1 base and J 8 bases, leaving 11 bases between the germline ends. Germline CDR1 is SEHNR and CDR2 is FQNEAQ (reference sequence). The CDR3 bases are TGTGCCAGCAGCTTAGAGACGGGGGCCGAAGCTTTCTTT. This gives the protein CASSLETGAEAFF.

This clonotype was counted ten times or more. V usage is TRBV7-9 and J usage is TRBJ1-1, with 8 bases identical to TRBD1. From germline, CDR1 is SEHNR and CDR2 FQNEAQ (reference sequence). The CDR3 has 15 residues. After removal of 4 bases from V and 0 bases from J, the junction contained 4 bases not matched to a gene. CDR3 sequence: CASSSRTGMNTEAFF. CDR3 DNA sequence: TGTGCCAGCAGCTCTAGGACAGGGATGAACACTGAAGCTTTCTTT.

This rearrangement joins TRBV30 to TRBJ2-3, with D possibly matching TRBD2 (6 bases). The CDR3 is 15 residues long. V was cut by 7 bases and J by 2 bases, with 19 bases left in between. Germline CDR1 is GTSNPN and CDR2 is SVGIG (reference sequence). As DNA, the CDR3 is TGTGCCTTAAGGAGGGGTCAGGGTATCACAGATACGCAGTATTTT. It translates to CALRRGQGITDTQYF.

The chain couples TRBV5-1 to TRBJ2-7; D is unresolved. Germline V gene data show CDR1 as SGHRS and CDR2 as YFSETQ. V was cut by 3 bases and J by 3 bases, with 10 bases left in between. The CDR3 sequence is 13 residues long. CDR3 loop: CASSSQTGYEQYF. The DNA of the CDR3 is TGCGCCAGCAGCTCCCAGACTGGCTACGAGCAGTACTTC. The entire variable domain, with the rest obtained from reference TRBV5-1 and TRBJ2-7, is as follows: KAGVTQTPRYLIKTRGQQVTLSCSPISGHRSVSWYQQTPGQGLQFLFEYFSETQRNKGNFPGRFSGRQFSNSRSEMNVSTLELGDSALYLCASSSQTGYEQYFGPGTRLTVT.

The chain employs TRBV29-1 and TRBJ1-1; D gene ambiguous. Per germline, CDR1 SQVTM and CDR2 ANQGSEA. The CDR3 extends over 13 amino acids. V was pared by 6 bases and J by 0 bases, with 11 bases between. The CDR3 nucleotides are TGCAGCGTGGGGAATGGGCTGAACACTGAAGCTTTCTTT. Translation: CSVGNGLNTEAFF.

This clonotype was seen repeatedly, ten times or more. The chain joins TRBV6-5 to TRBJ2-7, with TRBD1 identical over 8 bases. The CDR3 extends over 15 amino acids. Germline V gene data show CDR1 as MNHEY and CDR2 as SVGAGI. The V gene end was trimmed by 4 bases and the J gene end by 3 bases; junction bases not matched to a gene: 8. The DNA of the CDR3 is TGTGCCAGCAGTTTTATAGACAGGGGATTCTACGAGCAGTACTTC. Amino acid sequence: CASSFIDRGFYEQYF.

V is TRBV7-2 and J is TRBJ2-3; TRBD2 matches 13 bases. Germline V gives CDR1 SGHTA, CDR2 FQGNSA. The CDR3 is made up of 15 amino acids. Trimming cost V 5 bases and J 4 bases; bases outside gene matches: 3. In DNA, the CDR3 is TGTGCCAGCAGCCGAACTAGCGGGGGGGCAGATACGCAGTATTTT. Its translation is CASSRTSGGADTQYF.

This clonotype was observed many times. The chain recombines TRBV24-1 with TRBJ1-1; D unresolved. Germline CDR1 is KGHDR and CDR2 is SFDVKD. Trimming removed 5 bases from V and 4 bases from J, with 10 bases in between. CDR3 length: 13 residues. The chain's CDR3 is CATSAGPFTEAFF. The CDR3 DNA sequence: TGTGCCACCAGTGCCGGCCCCTTCACTGAAGCTTTCTTT.

The V gene is TRBV20-1, the J gene TRBJ2-7; 10 nucleotides line up with TRBD1. CDR3 length: 17 amino acids. The V and J ends lost 4 bases and 0 bases, in that order; junction bases with no gene match: 12. CDR1 and CDR2 (germline): DFQATT, SNEGSKA (reference sequence). CDR3 bases: TGCAGTGCTAAATGGGGAGGGGGACAGGGGCACTCCTACGAGCAGTACTTC. Translation: CSAKWGGGQGHSYEQYF.